One T cell receptor beta chain is described in this entry. Its antigen is still unknown. Amplification used 60 Vbeta primers and 13 Jbeta primers. Measured with immunoSEQ multiplex PCR; TCRdb has only the in-frame clones, and not every one. The sample data list fewer than 60,000 clones. This record comes from a study of cytomegalovirus exposure and HLA in healthy donors. Study conclusions and caveats: The study flagged some 180 TCR beta chains as cytomegalovirus-associated. Earlier analysis found most TCR beta V segments productive about 87% or about 30% of the time. Rarity held for most TCR sequences, but there were some public TCRs that occurred in many donors.

Germline lookup yields CDR1 LGHNA and CDR2 YNFKEQ. Trimming cost V 4 bases and J 9 bases; bases outside gene matches: 13. The CDR3 sequence is 15 residues long. Sequencing was carried out using PBMCs. The V and J genes are TRBV4-2 and TRBJ2-7; 9 bases fit TRBD2. This receptor was obtained from a woman in her 30s in good health and CMV-seropositive. CDR3 sequence: CASSPSGAGGTGQYF. CDR3 coding DNA: TGTGCCAGCAGCCCCTCCGGTGCGGGAGGGACCGGGCAGTACTTC.